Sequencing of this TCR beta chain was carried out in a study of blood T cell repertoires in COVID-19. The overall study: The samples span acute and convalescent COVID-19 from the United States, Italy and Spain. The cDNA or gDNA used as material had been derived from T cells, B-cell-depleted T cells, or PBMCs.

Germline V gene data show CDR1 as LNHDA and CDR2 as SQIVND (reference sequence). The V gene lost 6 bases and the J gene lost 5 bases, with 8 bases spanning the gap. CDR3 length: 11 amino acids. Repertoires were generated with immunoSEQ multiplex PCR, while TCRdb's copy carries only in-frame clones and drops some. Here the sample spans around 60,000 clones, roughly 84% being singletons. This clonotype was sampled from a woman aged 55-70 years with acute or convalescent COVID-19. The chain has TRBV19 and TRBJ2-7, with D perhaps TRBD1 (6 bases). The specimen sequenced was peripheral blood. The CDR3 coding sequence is TGTGCCAGTAGACAGGGCAACGAGCAGTACTTC. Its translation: CASRQGNEQYF.